Listed here are 10 T cell receptor beta chains from one sample, sequenced in a study of blood T cell repertoires in COVID-19. The data were produced by immunoSEQ multiplex PCR, yet TCRdb's version contains in-frame clones alone and is incomplete. Of some 100,000 clones in the sample, 75% to 90% were seen once. Sequencing was carried out using peripheral blood. These receptors originate from a woman in her seventies with acute or convalescent COVID-19.

The genes are TRBV10-2 and TRBJ1-6; 9 bases are shared with TRBD1. Germline V gene sequence: CDR1 WSHSY, CDR2 SAAADI. This CDR3 region has 15 residues. With V trimmed by 5 bases and J by 9 bases, 8 bases remained unmatched. For the CDR3, the DNA is TGCGCCAGCAGTCGGGACAGGGTGAGCGGTTCACCCCTCCACTTT. Its protein is CASSRDRVSGSPLHF.

Concerning this clone itself: Its ends do not fully match the called genes, so a read error is possible. The chain carries TRBV27 and TRBJ1-5; 8 positions match TRBD1. Looked up from germline, CDR1 is MNHEY and CDR2 is SMNVEV (reference sequence). CDR3 length equals 15 residues. The CDR3 DNA follows: TGTGCCAGCAGTTTAGGGGCAGGGGGCAACCAGCCCCAGCATTTT. It yields the protein CASSLGAGGNQPQHF.

CDR3 residues: CASSDHSPGQPQHF. The CDR3 coding sequence is TGTGCCAGCAGTGATCACTCCCCCGGTCAGCCCCAGCATTTT. The chain uses TRBV25-1 and TRBJ1-5; D remains unclear. Germline V CDR1 and CDR2: MGHDK, SYGVNS. CDR3 size: 14 residues. Trimming left V 3 bases short and J 6 bases short, with 12 bases between.

The V gene is TRBV13, the J gene TRBJ2-1; D is perhaps TRBD1 (6 bases). Trimming cost V 1 base and J 1 base, with 11 bases left between them. The CDR3 runs 16 residues. Germline V gene sequence: CDR1 PRHDT, CDR2 FYEKMQ (reference sequence). CDR3 sequence (DNA): TGTGCCAGCAGCTTAGCAGGGGCTTTTTCCTACAATGAGCAGTTCTTC. Its translation: CASSLAGAFSYNEQFF. Filled out from reference TRBV13 and TRBJ2-1, the complete variable domain reads AAGVIQSPRHLIKEKRETATLKCYPIPRHDTVYWYQQGPGQDPQFLISFYEKMQSDKGSIPDRFSAQQFSDYHSELNMSSLELGDSALYFCASSLAGAFSYNEQFFGPGTRLTVL.

The CDR3 region has the DNA TGTGCCAGCTCACCACAGGGGACAGACAATCAGCCCCAGCATTTT. This codes for CASSPQGTDNQPQHF. The gene calls are TRBV18 and TRBJ1-5, with 7 bases fitting TRBD1. The germline gives CDR1 KGHSH, CDR2 LQKENI. CDR3 length: 15 residues. J gave up 3 bases and V 1 base, and 3 bases lay outside the gene matches.

This clone was recorded only once. J is TRBJ1-6 and V is TRBV27, with unresolved D. Between the trimmed V and J ends, which lost 5 bases and 5 bases, there was a span of 19 bases. Germline V gene sequence: CDR1 MNHEY, CDR2 SMNVEV (reference sequence). The CDR3 contains 17 residues. The CDR3 DNA sequence: TGTGCCAGCAGTCCATTCGGATTTGGGAGCAATAATTCACCCCTCCACTTT. Encoded protein: CASSPFGFGSNNSPLHF.

This clone was observed a single time. This chain uses TRBV28 with TRBJ2-1; 7 bases agree with TRBD1. CDR3 length: 12 residues. V lost 4 bases and J lost 12; bases outside the gene matches: 6. Germline CDR1 is MDHEN and CDR2 is SYDVKM. CDR3 sequence reads: CASSWTGGGQFF. In nucleotides, the CDR3 is TGTGCCAGCAGTTGGACAGGAGGAGGGCAGTTCTTC. The full variable domain, completed using reference TRBV28 and TRBJ2-1, is DVKVTQSSRYLVKRTGEKVFLECVQDMDHENMFWYRQDPGLGLRLIYFSYDVKMKEKGDIPEGYSVSREKKERFSLILESASTNQTSMYLCASSWTGGGQFFGPGTRLTVL.

V is TRBV28 and J is TRBJ1-1; D may be TRBD1 (5 bases). Germline values: CDR1 MDHEN, CDR2 SYDVKM. This CDR3 spans 16 amino acids. V was shortened by 7 bases and J by 0 bases, with 18 bases between the two germline ends. The DNA for the CDR3 is TGTGCCAGCAAGACGTACGGGGGGATTATGAACACTGAAGCTTTCTTT. This sequence encodes CASKTYGGIMNTEAFF.

The V gene is TRBV4-1, the J gene TRBJ1-6; perhaps TRBD1 as D (5 bases). Germline lookup yields CDR1 MGHRA and CDR2 YSYEKL. The CDR3 spans 15 residues. V lost 3 bases and J lost 7, with 13 bases in between. The CDR3 loop is CASSQVDSTNSPLHF. For the CDR3, the DNA is TGCGCCAGCAGCCAGGTAGACAGCACAAATTCACCCCTCCACTTT.

The chain carries TRBV19 and TRBJ2-7; D is ambiguous. The CDR3 loop spans 13 amino acids. CDR1 and CDR2 from the germline V gene are LNHDA and SQIVND (reference sequence). V was cut by 1 base and J by 6 bases, with 10 bases left in between. The CDR3 protein is CASSIGSEIEQYF. The CDR3 DNA is TGTGCCAGTAGTATAGGCTCAGAAATCGAGCAGTACTTC. Filled out from reference TRBV19 and TRBJ2-7, the complete variable domain reads DGGITQSPKYLFRKEGQNVTLSCEQNLNHDAMYWYRQDPGQGLRLIYYSQIVNDFQKGDIAEGYSVSREKKESFPLTVTSAQKNPTAFYLCASSIGSEIEQYFGPGTRLTVT.